This T cell receptor (beta chain) was documented in a study of T cell changes during pregnancy in multiple sclerosis. The data were produced by immunoSEQ multiplex PCR, yet TCRdb's version contains in-frame clones alone and is incomplete. The profile shows tens of thousands of clones, around 90% of them singletons. This clone appeared once. The receptor comes from a female donor with multiple sclerosis, enrolled in a pregnancy study. The sequences come from peripheral blood, collected before pregnancy.

CDR3 loop: CASSKRGESSYNSPLHF. The DNA of the CDR3 is TGCGCCAGCAGTAAACGCGGAGAAAGCTCCTATAATTCACCCCTCCACTTT. The chain carries TRBV5-1 and TRBJ1-6; no definite D call. Germline loops: CDR1 SGHRS, CDR2 YFSETQ. Trimming removed 5 bases at V and 0 bases at J, with 15 bases between. The CDR3 has 17 residues.